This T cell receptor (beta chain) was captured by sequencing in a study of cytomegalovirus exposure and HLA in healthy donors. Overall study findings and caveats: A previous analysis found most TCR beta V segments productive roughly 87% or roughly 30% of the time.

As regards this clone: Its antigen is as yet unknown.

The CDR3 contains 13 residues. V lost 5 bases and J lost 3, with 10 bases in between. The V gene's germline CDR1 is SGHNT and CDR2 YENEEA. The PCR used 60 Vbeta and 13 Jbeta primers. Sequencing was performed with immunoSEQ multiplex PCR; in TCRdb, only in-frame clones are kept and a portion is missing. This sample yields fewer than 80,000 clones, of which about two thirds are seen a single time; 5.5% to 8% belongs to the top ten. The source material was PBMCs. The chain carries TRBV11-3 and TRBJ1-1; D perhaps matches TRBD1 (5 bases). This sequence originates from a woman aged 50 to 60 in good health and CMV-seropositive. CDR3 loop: CASSRGVHTEAFF. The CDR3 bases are TGTGCCAGCAGCCGGGGGGTTCACACTGAAGCTTTCTTT.